A selection of T cell receptor beta chains follows, all from one sample in a study of PD-1 blockade in classical Hodgkin lymphoma. The table came from immunoSEQ multiplex PCR; TCRdb's copy has only in-frame clones and leaves some out. The sample contains 90,000 to 120,000 clones, about nine tenths of which appear only once. This sample comprised peripheral blood mononuclear cells (PBMCs), obtained before the second cycle of nivolumab. The receptors stem from a human donor with classical Hodgkin lymphoma. Each CDR3 is given with its conserved first and last residue. Fields, in order: D gene, clone size, V gene, J gene, CDR3 protein. D genes are given only for firm matches. Size is stated for part of the rows, as once, few or many counts, or as a class when the clone is expanded.

NA,NA,TRBV5-5,TRBJ1-1,CASSLLWGAGGEAFF
NA,NA,TRBV6-6,TRBJ1-2,CASSSPGELYGYTF
TRBD1,NA,TRBV2,TRBJ1-4,CASSQRTGIEKLFF
TRBD2,NA,TRBV4-3,TRBJ2-2,CASSLGLAGVSGELFF
TRBD1,NA,TRBV19,TRBJ1-2,CASSTQGASLGYTF
NA,NA,TRBV5-1,TRBJ2-7,CASSIGSRHSEQYF
TRBD1,once,TRBV29-1,TRBJ1-2,CSVEPTGAGGYTF
NA,NA,TRBV5-1,TRBJ1-5,CASSSQRPVYCIQPQHF
TRBD1,NA,TRBV25-1,TRBJ1-1,CASSITGQGINTEAFF
TRBD2,NA,TRBV27,TRBJ2-1,CASSLTHLLAEVNHEQFF
NA,NA,TRBV30,TRBJ1-2,CACMVGVGWGSGYTF
TRBD1,NA,TRBV6-1,TRBJ1-2,CASSEGQFYGYTF
NA,once,TRBV18,TRBJ1-2,CASSPMQGQGTNYGYTF
NA,NA,TRBV4-2,TRBJ1-2,CASSQERYKGIGSGGYTF
NA,NA,TRBV6-1,TRBJ1-2,CASSGTANYGYTF
NA,NA,TRBV7-2,TRBJ2-2,CASSFAVPGELFF
TRBD2,NA,TRBV6-6,TRBJ2-7,CASSYWPGLAAYEQYF
NA,once,TRBV5-8,TRBJ2-2,CASSPRRSGRNTGELFF
NA,NA,TRBV5-1,TRBJ1-2,CASSSSGDYGYTF
NA,NA,TRBV27,TRBJ1-1,CASSAVDVGGAFF
NA,NA,TRBV19,TRBJ1-1,CASSIDRGGTEAFF
TRBD1,NA,TRBV30,TRBJ2-2,CAFPDRGQGGELFF
NA,NA,TRBV10-1,TRBJ2-7,CASSEDRSSYEQYF
TRBD2,NA,TRBV19,TRBJ2-7,CATAEAGGDTRWYEQYF
TRBD2,NA,TRBV4-2,TRBJ2-3,CASSPRGAAGEETDTQYF
NA,NA,TRBV28,TRBJ2-7,CASSVDSFLRSSYEQYF
TRBD1,once,TRBV5-1,TRBJ2-1,CASSSDRGNEQFF
TRBD1,NA,TRBV5-1,TRBJ1-3,CASSLGQGGSGNTIYF
NA,NA,TRBV9,TRBJ1-1,CASSVEGRSNTEAFF
TRBD1,NA,TRBV7-9,TRBJ2-5,CASLQGATETQYF
NA,NA,TRBV29-1,TRBJ2-5,CSVDPSWSQETQYF
NA,NA,TRBV29-1,TRBJ2-7,CSVQGSSYEQYF
NA,NA,TRBV6-6,TRBJ1-1,CASSYPRGLMNTEAFF
NA,few,TRBV28,TRBJ2-3,CASSPPSGGGSTDTQYF
NA,NA,TRBV5-1,TRBJ1-1,CASSLYKESHEAFF
NA,NA,TRBV27,TRBJ2-7,CASSSTGRIPYEQYF
NA,NA,TRBV28,TRBJ2-5,CASSLPGSQETQYF
TRBD2,few,TRBV27,TRBJ2-7,CASSFFASGTYEQYF
TRBD1,NA,TRBV5-8,TRBJ1-5,CASSLWRQGVDQPQHF
NA,NA,TRBV4-2,TRBJ2-1,CASSQSDLGYNEQFF
NA,NA,TRBV4-1,TRBJ2-1,CASSQDPVTRPEQFF
TRBD2,NA,TRBV11-3,TRBJ2-5,CASSSGLADSGNQYF
NA,NA,TRBV27,TRBJ2-5,CASSLERARGTQYF
NA,NA,TRBV6-5,TRBJ2-5,CASSSFIETQYF
NA,NA,TRBV18,TRBJ1-1,CASSPRRGGMNTEAFF